Detailed here is one T cell receptor (beta chain). Its antigen is as yet unknown. Exclusion followed for patients with uncontrolled infection, other autoimmune disease, pregnancy or lactation. The entry originates in a study of T cells in Graves' hyperthyroidism and ophthalmopathy. Study-wide results and caveats: A model of 13 V-J features distinguished ophthalmopathy from stable hyperthyroidism. In validation, the model predicted ophthalmopathy. These predictions came a median about 6.2 months before onset.

This CDR3 comprises 16 residues. V lost 0 bases and J lost 3, with 11 bases in between. Germline V gene sequence: CDR1 SGHAT, CDR2 FQNNGV. The TCR beta CDR3 regions underwent amplification using RNA transcripts as the source. Initially, a first-round RT-PCR of the TCR CDR3 employed the HTBI primer set. TCRdb re-derived calls from the multiplex PCR reads in MiXCR, one entry per CDR3 protein. The sample comprises hundreds of thousands of distinct CDR3 sequences, about 45% of which are singletons, and 6.5% to 9% rests with the top ten. The sequenced material came from peripheral blood or thyroid tissue (not recorded which). The sequence derives from a woman aged 18-29 years with Graves' hyperthyroidism. This chain joins TRBV11-2 and TRBJ2-2; maybe TRBD2 (6 bases). CDR3 region: CASSLDLGTYTGELFF. DNA of the CDR3: TGTGCCAGCAGCTTAGACCTAGGGACTTACACCGGGGAGCTGTTTTTT.